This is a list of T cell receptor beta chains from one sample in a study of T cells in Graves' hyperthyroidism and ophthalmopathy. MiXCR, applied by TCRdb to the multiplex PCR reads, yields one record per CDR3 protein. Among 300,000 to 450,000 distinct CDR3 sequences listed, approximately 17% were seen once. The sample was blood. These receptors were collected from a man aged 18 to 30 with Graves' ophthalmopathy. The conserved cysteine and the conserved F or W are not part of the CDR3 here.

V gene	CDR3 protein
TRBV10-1	ASSESKTGELF
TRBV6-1	ASSFTGASNQPQH
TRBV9	ASSVELAGGTDTQY
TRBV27	ASSLPDRREQY
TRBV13	ASSPGLQDTEAF
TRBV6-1	ASSGRDRGPDTQY
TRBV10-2	ASSEPGQGGNAEAF
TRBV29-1	SVEPDTDTQY
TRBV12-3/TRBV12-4	ASSPLAGEATDTQY
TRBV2	ASSEGGYPGGTQY
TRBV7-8	ASSFGRASGTTNQPQH
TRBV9	ASRPVDSNSYNEQF
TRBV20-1	SARDYRLSTDTQY
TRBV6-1	ASSAGTGFKDTQY
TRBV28	ASRDSEPQH
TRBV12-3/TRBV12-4	ASSNRVGGITDTQY
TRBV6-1	ASSSDPRRTEAF
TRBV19	ASRSRGESYNEQF
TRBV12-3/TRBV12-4	ASRAGGTGQPQH
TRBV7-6	ASSPTVPNTQY